The entry below describes one TCR beta chain. Its antigen is still unknown. The CDR3 end falls 3 residues outside the read, so it is completed with the germline J gene. Per germline, CDR1 SEHNR and CDR2 FQNEAQ (reference sequence). The CDR3 loop spans 13 amino acids. V lost 5 bases, J lost 6 bases, and 10 bases lay in between. TCRdb keeps only in-frame clones here, not all; method: immunoSEQ multiplex PCR. The sample features under 7,500 clones, with approximately 6.1% in its top ten. Related graft donors supplied nonmyeloablative bone marrow transplants, and mixed chimerism was transient. This entry comes from a study of Tregs in tolerant kidney transplant recipients. General study results and limits: The small number of patients limits these findings pending further validation. Donor-specific Treg expansion exceeded global Treg expansion in tolerant patients, suggesting antigen drive. The most relevant donor-specific Treg TCRbeta repertoire apparently came from expansion with activated donor B cells.

This chain links TRBV7-9 with TRBJ2-2, with a weak D call TRBD1 (6 bases). The source of this sequence is a human patient who received a combined kidney and bone marrow transplant. Part of the T cell pool may stem from the graft donor. Here the sequenced sample was CD4+ T cells from blood (PBMCs), taken 6 months after the transplant. The part of the CDR3 DNA that was read is TGTGCCAGCAGCCAAGGACAGTCCGGGGAG. Encoded protein: CASSQGQSGE. The whole CDR3 protein reads CASSQGQSGELFF.